Sequencing of this TCR beta chain was carried out in a study of T-cell reconstitution after alpha-beta-depleted transplantation in children (dated by TCRdb to between 2015 and 2016). With regard to the full study: The study quantitatively tracked T-cell immune reconstitution after TCRalphabeta/CD19-depleted allogeneic hematopoietic cell transplantation in children using TCR repertoire profiling.

V gives up 4 bases and J gives up 3 bases, and the segment between their germline ends measures 7 bases. The CDR3 sequence holds 12 residues, the cysteine and phenylalanine included. CDR3 DNA only is kept here, 36 bases in frame from base 1. In the germline V gene (reference sequence), CDR1 corresponds to SGHNT and CDR2 to YYREEE. Beyond this particular receptor, the publication reports: The apparently early recovery of alphabetaT-cell counts about two months after transplant reportedly depended on only several hundred rapidly expanded clones that came from non-depleted graft cells. Over subsequent months, a decline in hyperexpanded clone frequencies was noted, and after one year, T-cell counts and TCRbeta diversity were mostly ascribed to newly produced T cells. In some patients, high TCRbeta diversity at day 60 was attributed to recipient T cells and intrathymic progenitors that had survived conditioning.

The library came from PCR. The listed sequencing device is Illumina HiSeq 2500. To normalize quantification of the TCRbeta repertoire, the TCR libraries were built with molecular barcoding that relied on unique molecular identifiers. TCRdb took the public reads, trimmed them with fastp at Q25, ran MiXCR for clone calling and kept in-frame beta chains. Merged by CDR3 protein, the rows form single entries marked with the most common genes and DNA. The sample profile shows 150,000 to 250,000 distinct CDR3 sequences; roughly 6.5% of them were found once. The top ten constitute 4.5% of the sample. This clonotype was recorded at least ten times. The specificity of this receptor is unknown. Base qualities are not recorded, but no much larger clone differs from it by a single base. This specimen's treatment or condition label, per the study, means: allogeneic hematopoietic cell transplantation with graft depleted of TCRalphabeta T cells and CD19 B cells. Transplant recipients were children who received TCRalphabeta/CD19-depleted allogeneic hematopoietic cell grafts.

This receptor was taken from a girl in the first two years of life with combined immunodeficiency, due to receive a stem cell transplant. This material consisted of PBMCs, taken before TCRalphabeta/CD19-depleted stem cell transplant. The chain is assembled from TRBV5-4 and TRBJ2-5; too little of a D gene remains to name it. The CDR3 region has the sequence CASSRIEETQYF. In nucleotide form, the sequence is TGTGCCAGCAGCCGAATTGAAGAGACCCAGTACTTC.